The sequence of this T cell receptor (beta chain) was determined in a study of cytomegalovirus exposure and HLA in healthy donors. This CDR3 is built from 15 residues. V was pared by 1 base and J by 7 bases, with 10 bases of the junction left unmatched. Germline CDR1 is SGHDN and CDR2 is FVKESK. Researchers ran the PCR with 60 Vbeta and 13 Jbeta primers. Assay: immunoSEQ multiplex PCR; the TCRdb copy retains only in-frame clones and omits some. The sample consists of over 140,000 clones, 70% to 85% of them appearing once. This clonotype was sampled from a man aged 30-40 years in good health and CMV-seropositive. Material: PBMCs. This chain uses TRBV14 with TRBJ2-7, with 7 bases matching TRBD2. The CDR3 bases are TGTGCCAGCAGCCAAGGACTAGCAACCTTGGAGGAGCAGTACTTC. This encodes CASSQGLATLEEQYF.